This T cell receptor (beta chain) was sequenced for a study of blood T cells in healthy people across ages. Findings of the study overall: Higher diversity and more naive CD4+ cells were features of long-lived donors, compared to aged donors.

V shed 5 bases and J 4 bases; nucleotides not matched to a gene: 4. The germline CDR1 and CDR2 sequences are SNHLY and FYNNEI. CDR3 length: 15 amino acids. This clonotype was counted ten times or more. No antigen is known for it. Then a second PCR, running about 6 to 11 cycles, was carried out with a sample-barcoded 5' primer and a J-beta primer mix. Each CDR3 protein gets one entry after TCRdb re-called the 5' RACE reads with MiXCR. The table lists some 930,000 distinct CDR3 sequences, 29% of them singletons. The same sample was also used in a study of T cells of mothers and their children.

Sequenced input: blood. The clonotype originates from a woman aged 40 to 50 in good health. This chain links TRBV2 with TRBJ2-1; 11 bases are shared with TRBD2. The CDR3, as DNA: TGTGCCAGCAGTCCGGGACTAGCGGATTACAATGAGCAGTTCTTC. This gives the protein CASSPGLADYNEQFF.